This T cell receptor (beta chain) is from a study of CD8 T cells in ankylosing spondylitis. Study outcomes and limitations: A motif in TCR beta, a set of about eight highly homologous variants, appeared characteristic of ankylosing spondylitis blood.

TCRdb processed the 5' RACE reads anew with MiXCR; each CDR3 protein has one entry. This table holds 500,000 or so distinct CDR3 sequences, about 5.2% found once. This clonotype was observed at least ten times. Its specificity is unknown. Deletions cut 5 bases from V and 6 bases from J, with 22 bases between. The germline gives CDR1 MDHEN, CDR2 SYDVKM. The CDR3 is 16 residues long. The chain employs TRBV28 and TRBJ1-1; D perhaps matches TRBD1 (6 bases). The source of this sequence is a male donor with ankylosing spondylitis. Sequences were obtained from blood, either unsorted or a sorted T cell fraction (not recorded which). For the CDR3, the DNA is TGTGCCAGCAGTGGGGGGCCCGGACGGACGAGATCTGAAGCTTTCTTT. It codes for CASSGGPGRTRSEAFF.